Described below is a single T cell receptor (beta chain) sequence and its context. Its antigen target is currently unknown. Per-base qualities were not stored, and no clone one base away is much larger. These data are taken from a study of IL-32 and malignant T cell survival in cutaneous lymphoma (dated by TCRdb to 2020 to 2023). Background for the entire study: The question that high-throughput TCR sequencing tested was whether the TCR Vbeta+ T cells surviving in IL-32 cultures belonged to the malignant clone, as opposed to being benign T cells that shared that Vbeta. A couple of CTCL donors were studied by high-throughput TCR sequencing, confirming IL-32beta supported malignant T cell survival in vitro.

Blood samples came from patients with leukemic cutaneous T cell lymphoma (Sezary syndrome) treated at a US cutaneous lymphoma program. Ficoll centrifugation was used to isolate peripheral blood mononuclear cells from the blood of patients. Here is what the overall study found, with its caveats: The kinetics of enhanced malignant T cell survival in culture differed somewhat between CTCL blood donors. According to TCR sequencing, the TCRs of malignant T cells persisted after in vitro culture with IL-32beta. IL-32beta appeared to support malignant T cell survival in vitro by inducing large CD14+ antigen-presenting cells that reduced apoptosis. The methods did not state the exact culture duration for the TCR-sequenced samples.

The QIAamp DNA Mini kit was used to extract genomic DNA, which was then profiled by immunoSEQ with 100-400 ng of DNA template. TCRdb limited this immuneACCESS table to in-frame rearrangements with V and J called. A share of clones is missing; checked studies link under half to unresolved V genes, and the rest is unexplained. Across this sample there are around 2,300 clones, with roughly 82% seen only once. The ten largest clones capture less than 55% of the sample. V was cut back by 1 base and J by 4 bases, leaving a gap of 7 bases between them. The CDR3, cysteine through phenylalanine, is 13 amino acids long. Here the CDR3 DNA is all that survives: 39 bases in frame from base 1. CDR1 and CDR2 (SGHTA, FQGNSA) derive from the germline V gene.

The source material was blood, sampled on day 0. The rearranged segments are TRBV7-2 and TRBJ2-5, with the D segment identity uncertain. The receptor comes from a human donor with cutaneous T cell lymphoma. The CDR3 protein sequence reads: CASSLVIAETQYF. The nucleotide sequence reads TGTGCCAGCAGCTTAGTAATAGCAGAGACCCAGTACTTC.